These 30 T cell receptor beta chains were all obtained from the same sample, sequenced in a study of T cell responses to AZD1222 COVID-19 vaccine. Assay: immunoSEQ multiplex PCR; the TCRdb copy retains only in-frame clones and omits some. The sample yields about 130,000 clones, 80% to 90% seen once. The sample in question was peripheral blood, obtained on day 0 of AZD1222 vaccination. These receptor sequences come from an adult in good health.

CDR3 sequence reads: CASRRTGSTDTQYF. Here the CDR3 DNA reads TGTGCCAGTAGGAGGACAGGAAGCACAGATACGCAGTATTTT. V usage is TRBV19 and J usage is TRBJ2-3, with 7 nucleotides matching TRBD1. Germline trimming cut 6 bases from V and 0 bases from J; bases unmatched to any gene: 3. Per the germline V gene, CDR1 is LNHDA and CDR2 is SQIVND (reference sequence). This CDR3 is built from 14 residues.

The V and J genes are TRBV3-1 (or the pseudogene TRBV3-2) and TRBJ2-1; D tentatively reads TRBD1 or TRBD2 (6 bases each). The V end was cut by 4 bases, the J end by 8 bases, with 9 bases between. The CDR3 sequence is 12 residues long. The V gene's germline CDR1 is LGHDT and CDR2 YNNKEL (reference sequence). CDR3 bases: TGTGCCAGCAGCCGGGGGGCGGATGAGCAGTTCTTC. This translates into CASSRGADEQFF.

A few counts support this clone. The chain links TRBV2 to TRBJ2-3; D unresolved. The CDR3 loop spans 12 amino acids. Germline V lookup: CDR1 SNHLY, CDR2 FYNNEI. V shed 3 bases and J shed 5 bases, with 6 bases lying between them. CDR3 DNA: TGTGCCAGCAGTGAGATGGGAGATACGCAGTATTTT. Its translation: CASSEMGDTQYF.

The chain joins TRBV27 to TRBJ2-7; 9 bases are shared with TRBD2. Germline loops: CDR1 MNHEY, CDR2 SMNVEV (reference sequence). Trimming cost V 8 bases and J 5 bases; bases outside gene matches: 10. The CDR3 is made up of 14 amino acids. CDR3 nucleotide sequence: TGTGCCAGCGGCGCGTATAGCGGGAGCGACGAGCAGTACTTC. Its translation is CASGAYSGSDEQYF.

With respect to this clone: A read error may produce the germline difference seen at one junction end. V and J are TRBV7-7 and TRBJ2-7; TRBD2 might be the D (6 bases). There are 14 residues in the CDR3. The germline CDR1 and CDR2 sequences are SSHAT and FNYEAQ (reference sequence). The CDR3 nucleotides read TGTGCTAGCAGCTTAGGACCGGGAGCCTACGAGCAGTACTTC. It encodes CASSLGPGAYEQYF.

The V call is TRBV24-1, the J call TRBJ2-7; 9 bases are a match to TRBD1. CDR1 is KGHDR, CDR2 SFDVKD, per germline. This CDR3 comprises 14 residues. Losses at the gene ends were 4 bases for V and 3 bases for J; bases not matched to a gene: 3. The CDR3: CATSDPGQGYEQYF. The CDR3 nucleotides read TGTGCCACCAGTGACCCGGGACAGGGCTACGAGCAGTACTTC.

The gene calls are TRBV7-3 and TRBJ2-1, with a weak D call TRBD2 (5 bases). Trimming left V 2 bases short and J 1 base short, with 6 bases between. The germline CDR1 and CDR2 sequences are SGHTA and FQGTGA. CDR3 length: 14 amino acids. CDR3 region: CASSLEGSYNEQFF. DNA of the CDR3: TGTGCCAGCAGCTTAGAGGGTTCCTACAATGAGCAGTTCTTC.

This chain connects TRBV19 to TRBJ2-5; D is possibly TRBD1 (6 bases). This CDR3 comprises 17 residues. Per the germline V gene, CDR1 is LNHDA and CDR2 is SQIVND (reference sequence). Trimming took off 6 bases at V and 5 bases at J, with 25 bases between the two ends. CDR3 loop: CASRLPQGPILPETQYF. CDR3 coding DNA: TGTGCCAGTAGGCTCCCACAGGGCCCGATCCTTCCCGAGACCCAGTACTTC.

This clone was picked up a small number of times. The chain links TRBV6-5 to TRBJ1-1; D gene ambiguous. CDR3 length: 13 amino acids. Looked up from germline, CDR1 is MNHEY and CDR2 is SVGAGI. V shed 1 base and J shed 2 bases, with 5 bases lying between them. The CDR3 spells CASSYWQNTEAFF. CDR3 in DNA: TGTGCCAGCAGTTACTGGCAAAACACTGAAGCTTTCTTT.

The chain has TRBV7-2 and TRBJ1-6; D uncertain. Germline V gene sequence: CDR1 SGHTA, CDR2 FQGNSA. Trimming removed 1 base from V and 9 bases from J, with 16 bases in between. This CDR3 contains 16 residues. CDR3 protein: CASSLVASGSGSPLHF. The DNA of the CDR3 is TGTGCCAGCAGCTTAGTTGCGTCGGGTAGTGGTTCACCCCTCCACTTT.

CDR3 in amino acids: CAISAGLAGALDEQYF. The CDR3 DNA sequence: TGTGCCATCAGTGCCGGACTAGCGGGGGCCTTGGACGAGCAGTACTTC. V usage is TRBV10-3 and J usage is TRBJ2-7; 13 bases are shared with TRBD2. Germline CDR1 ENHRY, CDR2 SYGVKD. V shed 4 bases, J shed 5 bases, and the junction held 8 bases outside the gene matches. This CDR3 spans 16 amino acids.

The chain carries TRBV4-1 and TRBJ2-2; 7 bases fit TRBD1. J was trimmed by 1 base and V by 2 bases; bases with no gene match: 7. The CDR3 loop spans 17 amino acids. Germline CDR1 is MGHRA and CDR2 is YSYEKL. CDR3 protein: CASSQRGTDENTGELFF. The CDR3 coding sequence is TGCGCCAGCAGCCAAAGGGGGACAGACGAGAACACCGGGGAGCTGTTTTTT.

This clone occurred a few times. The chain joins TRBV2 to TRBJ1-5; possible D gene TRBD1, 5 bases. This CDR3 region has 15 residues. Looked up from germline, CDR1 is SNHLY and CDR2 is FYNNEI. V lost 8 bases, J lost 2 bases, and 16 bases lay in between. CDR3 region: CASVAGDRGNQPQHF. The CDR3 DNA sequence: TGTGCCAGCGTCGCGGGGGATCGGGGCAATCAGCCCCAGCATTTT.

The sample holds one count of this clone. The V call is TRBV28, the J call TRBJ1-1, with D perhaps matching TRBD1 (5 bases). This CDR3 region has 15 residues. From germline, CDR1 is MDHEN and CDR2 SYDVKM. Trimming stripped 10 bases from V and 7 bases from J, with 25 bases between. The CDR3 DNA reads TGTGCCACCGCCCCGTCCGGGGGAGTTTTAGGTGAAGCTTTCTTT. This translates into CATAPSGGVLGEAFF.

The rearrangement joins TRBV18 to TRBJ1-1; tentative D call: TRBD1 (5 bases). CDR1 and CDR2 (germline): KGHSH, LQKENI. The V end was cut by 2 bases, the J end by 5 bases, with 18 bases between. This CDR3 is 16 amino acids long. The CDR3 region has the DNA TGTGCCAGCTCACCATCGGGGGGGAGGTTTCGAACTGAAGCTTTCTTT. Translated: CASSPSGGRFRTEAFF.

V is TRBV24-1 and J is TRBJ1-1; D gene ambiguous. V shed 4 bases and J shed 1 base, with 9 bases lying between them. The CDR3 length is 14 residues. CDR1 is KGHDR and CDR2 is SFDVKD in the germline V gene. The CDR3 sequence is CATSDGRGNTEAFF. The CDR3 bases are TGTGCCACCAGTGACGGACGGGGGAACACTGAAGCTTTCTTT.

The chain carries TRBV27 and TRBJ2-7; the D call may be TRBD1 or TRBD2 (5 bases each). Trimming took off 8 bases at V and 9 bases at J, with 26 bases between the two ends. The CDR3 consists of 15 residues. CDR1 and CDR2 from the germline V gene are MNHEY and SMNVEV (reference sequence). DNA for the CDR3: TGTGCCAGCCGGGCTCCCGGGACGAGGGGCGAGTCGCAGTACTTC. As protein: CASRAPGTRGESQYF.

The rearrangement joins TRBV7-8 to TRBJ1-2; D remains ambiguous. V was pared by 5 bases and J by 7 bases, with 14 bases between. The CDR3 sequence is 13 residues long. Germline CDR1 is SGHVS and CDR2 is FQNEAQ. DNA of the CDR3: TGTGCCAGCAGCCCCCCGTTCGGACGTGGCTACACCTTC. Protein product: CASSPPFGRGYTF.

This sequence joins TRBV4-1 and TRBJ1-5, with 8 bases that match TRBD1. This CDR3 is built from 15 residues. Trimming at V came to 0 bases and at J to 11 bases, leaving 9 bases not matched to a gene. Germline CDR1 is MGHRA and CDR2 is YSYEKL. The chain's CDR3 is CASSQEGTGLLAQHF. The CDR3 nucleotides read TGCGCCAGCAGCCAAGAGGGGACAGGTTTGTTAGCCCAGCATTTT.

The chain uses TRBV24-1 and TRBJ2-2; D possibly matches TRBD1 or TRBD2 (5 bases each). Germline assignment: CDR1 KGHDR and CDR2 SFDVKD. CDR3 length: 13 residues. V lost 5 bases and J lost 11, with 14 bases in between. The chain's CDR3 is CATSAAGTVELFF. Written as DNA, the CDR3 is TGTGCCACCAGTGCTGCCGGGACCGTAGAGCTGTTTTTT.

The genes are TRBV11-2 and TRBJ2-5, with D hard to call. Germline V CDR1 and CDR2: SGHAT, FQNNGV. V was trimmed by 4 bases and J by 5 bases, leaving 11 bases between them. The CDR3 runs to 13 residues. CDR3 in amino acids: CASSSTTGETQYF. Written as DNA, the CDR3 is TGTGCCAGCAGCTCGACGACTGGGGAGACCCAGTACTTC.

The CDR3 loop reads CACLQDRAAGYTF. In DNA form, the CDR3 reads TGTGCCTGCCTACAGGACAGGGCGGCTGGCTACACCTTC. J is TRBJ1-2 and V is TRBV30, with 8 bases fitting TRBD1. This CDR3 contains 13 residues. Germline-derived CDR1 and CDR2 are GTSNPN and SVGIG (reference sequence). The trim removed 6 bases at V and 7 bases at J, leaving 10 bases unmatched.

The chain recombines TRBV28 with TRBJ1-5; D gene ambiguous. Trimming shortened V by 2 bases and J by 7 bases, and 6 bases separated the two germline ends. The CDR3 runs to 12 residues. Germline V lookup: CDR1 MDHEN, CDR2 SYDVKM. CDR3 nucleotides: TGTGCCAGCAGTTTACAGGTCCAGCCCCAGCATTTT. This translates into CASSLQVQPQHF.

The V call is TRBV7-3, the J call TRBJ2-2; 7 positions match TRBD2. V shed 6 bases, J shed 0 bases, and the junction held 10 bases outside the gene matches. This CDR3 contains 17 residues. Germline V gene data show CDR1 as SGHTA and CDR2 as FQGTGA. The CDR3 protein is CASSPDSGPANTGELFF. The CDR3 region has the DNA TGTGCCAGCAGTCCCGATAGCGGGCCCGCGAACACCGGGGAGCTGTTTTTT.

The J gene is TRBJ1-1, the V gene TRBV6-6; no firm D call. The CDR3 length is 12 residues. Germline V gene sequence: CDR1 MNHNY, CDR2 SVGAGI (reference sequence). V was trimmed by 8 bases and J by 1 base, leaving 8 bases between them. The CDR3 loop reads CASSPENTEAFF. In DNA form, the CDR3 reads TGTGCCAGCTCACCGGAGAACACTGAAGCTTTCTTT.

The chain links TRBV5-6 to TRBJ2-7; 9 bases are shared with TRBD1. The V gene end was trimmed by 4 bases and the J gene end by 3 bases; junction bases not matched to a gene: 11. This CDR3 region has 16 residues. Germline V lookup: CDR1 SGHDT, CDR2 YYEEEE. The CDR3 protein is CASSPGTGSPSYEQYF. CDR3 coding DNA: TGTGCCAGCAGCCCTGGGACAGGGAGTCCAAGCTACGAGCAGTACTTC.

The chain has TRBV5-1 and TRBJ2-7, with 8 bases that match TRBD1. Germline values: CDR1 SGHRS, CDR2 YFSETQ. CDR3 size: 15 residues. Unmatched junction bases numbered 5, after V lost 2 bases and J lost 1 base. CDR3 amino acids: CASSFQGALSYEQYF. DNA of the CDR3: TGCGCCAGCAGCTTCCAGGGGGCGCTTTCCTACGAGCAGTACTTC.

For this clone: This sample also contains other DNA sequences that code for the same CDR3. CDR3 nucleotides: TGTGCCTGGAGTAGAGATAGCAATCAGCCCCAGCATTTT. Translation: CAWSRDSNQPQHF. The chain has TRBV30 and TRBJ1-5; D gene uncertain. CDR1 GTSNPN and CDR2 SVGIG come from the germline V gene (reference sequence). The germline V and J ends were trimmed by 2 bases and 0 bases, with 5 bases remaining between them. The CDR3 contains 13 residues.

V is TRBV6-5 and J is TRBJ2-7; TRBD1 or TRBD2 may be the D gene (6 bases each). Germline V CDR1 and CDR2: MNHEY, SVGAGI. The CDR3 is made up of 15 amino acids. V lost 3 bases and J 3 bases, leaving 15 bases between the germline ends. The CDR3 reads CASSYKGRGLYEQYF. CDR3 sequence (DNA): TGTGCCAGCAGTTATAAAGGACGGGGGCTCTACGAGCAGTACTTC.

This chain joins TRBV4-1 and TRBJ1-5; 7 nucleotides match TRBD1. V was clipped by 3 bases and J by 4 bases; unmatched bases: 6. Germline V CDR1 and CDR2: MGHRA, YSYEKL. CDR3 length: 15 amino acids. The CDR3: CASSHSTGANQPQHF. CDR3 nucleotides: TGCGCCAGCAGCCACTCTACAGGGGCAAATCAGCCCCAGCATTTT.